The T cell receptor beta chain described here comes from a study of Ad26.COV2.S vaccination and SARS-CoV-2 variants. Using immunoSEQ multiplex PCR, the repertoire was profiled, and TCRdb retains in-frame clones only, with some absent. The top ten clones hold roughly 4.3% of a sample with over 400,000 clones, about 92% of them seen once. Stated treatment: around 19 received Ad26.COV2.S at low or high dose, single or two shots; about 5 received placebo; per-sample allocation not given. Day 63 after the first vaccine or placebo injection was the time point for sampling. J gave up 9 bases and V 0 bases, and 2 bases lay outside the gene matches. CDR3 length: 15 residues. The germline V gene has CDR1 SGHDN and CDR2 FVKESK.

The clonotype originates from a person aged 18 to 65 who received the Ad26.COV2.S COVID-19 vaccine or a placebo. The specimen was peripheral blood, collected in a trial of Ad26.COV2.S vaccine versus placebo. The chain uses TRBV14 and TRBJ2-1; 13 positions agree with TRBD2. The CDR3 DNA sequence: TGTGCCAGCAGCCAAGAAACTAGCGGGAGGGTTGAGCAGTTCTTC. This sequence encodes CASSQETSGRVEQFF.